A selection of T cell receptor beta chains follows, all from one sample in a study of Ad26.COV2.S vaccination and SARS-CoV-2 variants. Method: immunoSEQ multiplex PCR; TCRdb's copy keeps in-frame clones and lacks some. This sample has 200,000 to 250,000 clones, with roughly 90% found just once. The sample consisted of peripheral blood, taken in a trial of Ad26.COV2.S vaccine versus placebo. The receptors derive from a person between 18 and 65 years old who received the Ad26.COV2.S COVID-19 vaccine or a placebo. Each CDR3 is given with its conserved first and last residue. Fields, in order: J gene, V gene, D gene, clone size, CDR3 DNA, CDR3 protein. The D gene is left open where the match is weak. For some rows the clone size is stated as once, few or many, or as a class when expanded; others skip it.

J: TRBJ2-5; V: TRBV18; D: TRBD1; size: many; DNA: TGTGCCAGCTCACCATCCCCACCGGGACAGGGGGAGACCCAGTACTTC; CDR3: CASSPSPPGQGETQYF
J: TRBJ2-1; V: TRBV7-3; D: TRBD2; size: NA; DNA: TGTGCCAGCAGCCTGACTAGCGGGAGTCACAATGAGCAGTTCTTC; CDR3: CASSLTSGSHNEQFF
J: TRBJ1-1; V: TRBV12-3/TRBV12-4; D: NA; size: NA; DNA: TGTGCCACCGCCGGAGCCGGTAACACTGAAGCTTTCTTT; CDR3: CATAGAGNTEAFF
J: TRBJ1-5; V: TRBV7-2; D: TRBD1; size: once; DNA: TGTGCCAGCTCCCAGGGGGCGCTGGGCAATCAGCCCCAGCATTTT; CDR3: CASSQGALGNQPQHF
J: TRBJ1-5; V: TRBV7-2; D: TRBD1; size: once; DNA: TGTGCCAGCAGCTTAGCAGGACAGGGAGGTCAGCCCCAGCATTTT; CDR3: CASSLAGQGGQPQHF
J: TRBJ2-2; V: TRBV5-1; D: TRBD2; size: NA; DNA: TGCGCCAGCAGCCTCCGGGAAGGGAGGGCCGGGGAGCTGTTTTTT; CDR3: CASSLREGRAGELFF
J: TRBJ2-1; V: TRBV2; D: NA; size: NA; DNA: TGTGCCAGCAGTGGCCTCTTAGGGGGCAATGAGCAGTTCTTC; CDR3: CASSGLLGGNEQFF
J: TRBJ2-5; V: TRBV29-1; D: TRBD2; size: NA; DNA: TGCAGCGTTAGGCAGGGACTACAAGAGACCCAGTACTTC; CDR3: CSVRQGLQETQYF
J: TRBJ1-2; V: TRBV7-3; D: NA; size: NA; DNA: TGTGCCAGCAGCTTAAGTCCCGGGGATGTGGGTGGCTACACCTTC; CDR3: CASSLSPGDVGGYTF
J: TRBJ2-1; V: TRBV19; D: NA; size: NA; DNA: TGTGCCAGTACCTCGGGCAATGAGCAGTTCTTC; CDR3: CASTSGNEQFF
J: TRBJ2-3; V: TRBV7-9; D: TRBD1; size: NA; DNA: TGTGCCAGCAGCGCGGCTACAGGGGGCCGCACAGATACGCAGTATTTT; CDR3: CASSAATGGRTDTQYF
J: TRBJ2-2; V: TRBV28; D: NA; size: NA; DNA: TGTGCCAGCAGTCGCCCGGGCCCCGGGGAGCTGTTTTTT; CDR3: CASSRPGPGELFF
J: TRBJ1-1; V: TRBV28; D: NA; size: NA; DNA: TGTGCCAGCAGCGTCGTTCCAGGGAACACTGAAGCTTTCTTT; CDR3: CASSVVPGNTEAFF
J: TRBJ2-5; V: TRBV28; D: TRBD2; size: NA; DNA: TGTGCCAGCAATTGGGGGGGGGAGACCCAGTACTTC; CDR3: CASNWGGETQYF
J: TRBJ1-2; V: TRBV5-6; D: NA; size: NA; DNA: TGTGCCAGCAGCGATGGTTTGGGGAATGCCTATGGCTACACCTTC; CDR3: CASSDGLGNAYGYTF
J: TRBJ1-3; V: TRBV7-9; D: NA; size: NA; DNA: TGTGCCAGCAGCCCCTCCCGGGGGGCTCAAGGAAACACCATATATTTT; CDR3: CASSPSRGAQGNTIYF
J: TRBJ1-1; V: TRBV5-4; D: NA; size: few; DNA: TGTGCCAGCAGCTTCGGGTCAGGGAGGGCGAAAACTGAAGCTTTCTTT; CDR3: CASSFGSGRAKTEAFF
J: TRBJ2-1; V: TRBV28; D: NA; size: NA; DNA: TGTGCCAGCAGTTTACCGTTAGACAATGAGCAGTTCTTC; CDR3: CASSLPLDNEQFF
J: TRBJ2-7; V: TRBV3-1/TRBV3-2; D: TRBD1; size: NA; DNA: TGTGCCAGCAGCCACCAGGACAGGGGGTCGGGCGAGCAGTACTTC; CDR3: CASSHQDRGSGEQYF
J: TRBJ2-7; V: TRBV4-1; D: TRBD1; size: NA; DNA: TGCGCCAGCAGCCGAGGACAGGGAGTCGAGCAGTACTTC; CDR3: CASSRGQGVEQYF
J: TRBJ2-5; V: TRBV20-1; D: NA; size: NA; DNA: TGCAGTGCTAGAACCAGGGAGACCCAGTACTTC; CDR3: CSARTRETQYF
J: TRBJ1-1; V: TRBV30; D: NA; size: NA; DNA: TGTGCCTGGAGCCCGGGGAGGACTGAAGCTTTCTTT; CDR3: CAWSPGRTEAFF
J: TRBJ1-5; V: TRBV21-1; D: NA; size: NA; DNA: TGTGCCAGCAGCACTACGGCTAAGGATAGCAATCAGCCCCAGCATTTT; CDR3: CASSTTAKDSNQPQHF